Following are 9 T cell receptor beta chains from one sample sequenced in a study of cytomegalovirus exposure and HLA in healthy donors. The PCR had 60 Vbeta and 13 Jbeta primers. The data were produced by immunoSEQ multiplex PCR, yet TCRdb's version contains in-frame clones alone and is incomplete. The sample comprises about 160,000 clones, around 78% of which are singletons, and about 1.6% rests with the top ten. Sequencing input: PBMCs. The origin of the receptors is a man aged 35-49 years in good health and CMV-seronegative.

The sample holds one count of this clone. V is TRBV5-1 and J is TRBJ2-1; 7 bases map to TRBD2. The CDR3 totals 14 residues. Germline CDR1 reads SGHRS; CDR2 reads YFSETQ. V lost 4 bases to trimming and J lost 6 bases; unmatched junction nucleotides: 7. CDR3 in DNA: TGCGCCAGCAGCCCGGACGCGGGAGTCAATGAGCAGTTCTTC. Protein sequence: CASSPDAGVNEQFF.

The CDR3 is CASSPRLAGGTQYF. CDR3 sequence (DNA): TGTGCCAGCAGCCCCCGACTAGCGGGAGGTACGCAGTATTTT. This rearrangement joins TRBV7-3 to TRBJ2-3, with 13 bases aligning to TRBD2. Germline CDR1 and CDR2: SGHTA and FQGTGA. The CDR3 totals 14 residues. After removal of 5 bases from V and 8 bases from J, the junction contained 4 bases not matched to a gene.

This rearrangement joins TRBV7-6 to TRBJ2-1; D gene ambiguous. The CDR3 totals 11 residues. Trimming cost V 4 bases and J 5 bases, with 3 bases left between them. Per germline, CDR1 SGHVS and CDR2 FNYEAQ. Here the CDR3 reads CASSSDNEQFF. The CDR3 nucleotides are TGTGCCAGCAGCTCTGACAATGAGCAGTTCTTC.

Only a few counts were recorded for this clone. The rearrangement links TRBV6-5 to TRBJ2-4; the D gene is possibly TRBD2 (6 bases). The CDR3 is 13 residues long. V was cut by 7 bases and J by 7 bases, with 14 bases left in between. Germline loops: CDR1 MNHEY, CDR2 SVGAGI. The CDR3 nucleotides read TGTGCCAGCACCGCAGCGGGTGGTAACATTCAGTACTTC. Its translation is CASTAAGGNIQYF.

The chain combines TRBV2 with TRBJ1-5, with D possibly TRBD1 on 5 matching bases. The ends were cut back, 5 bases at V and 4 bases at J, with 12 bases in the middle. The CDR3 spans 14 residues. Germline V gene data show CDR1 as SNHLY and CDR2 as FYNNEI. The CDR3 DNA reads as TGTGCCAGCAGTTATCAGGGATTGAATCAGCCCCAGCATTTT. Translating it yields CASSYQGLNQPQHF.

This clone was picked up a small number of times. The chain is built from TRBV4-1 and TRBJ2-1; D remains unclear. Germline CDR1 is MGHRA and CDR2 is YSYEKL. Trimming stripped 1 base from V and 10 bases from J, with 8 bases between. This CDR3 is 12 amino acids long. DNA for the CDR3: TGCGCCAGCAGCCAAGTGGCGGAGGAGCAGTTCTTC. Protein product: CASSQVAEEQFF.

This chain uses TRBV5-1 with TRBJ2-7; D is perhaps TRBD2 (5 bases). V was shortened by 4 bases and J by 6 bases, with 17 bases between the two germline ends. The CDR3 is 14 residues long. Germline-derived CDR1 and CDR2 are SGHRS and YFSETQ. The CDR3 bases are TGCGCCAGCAGCCTTCGTGGGAGACTGGGCGAGCAGTACTTC. It translates to CASSLRGRLGEQYF.

This clone has a single count. The genes are TRBV11-2 and TRBJ1-1; 7 bases match TRBD1. Germline V CDR1 and CDR2: SGHAT, FQNNGV. Trimming took 2 bases from V and 5 from J; bases not matched to a gene: 14. This CDR3 is built from 17 residues. The CDR3 DNA is TGTGCCAGCAGCTTACTACAGGGGCTATCGCTAGGGACTGAAGCTTTCTTT. Protein: CASSLLQGLSLGTEAFF.

The V gene is TRBV29-1, the J gene TRBJ2-3; 13 bases agree with TRBD2. This CDR3 comprises 15 residues. The J segment lost 6 bases and the V segment lost 7 bases, leaving 10 bases of the junction unmatched. CDR1 and CDR2 from the germline V gene are SQVTM and ANQGSEA. DNA for the CDR3: TGCAGCGGCACCGGGACTAGCGGGACTAGGGATACGCAGTATTTT. This translates into CSGTGTSGTRDTQYF.